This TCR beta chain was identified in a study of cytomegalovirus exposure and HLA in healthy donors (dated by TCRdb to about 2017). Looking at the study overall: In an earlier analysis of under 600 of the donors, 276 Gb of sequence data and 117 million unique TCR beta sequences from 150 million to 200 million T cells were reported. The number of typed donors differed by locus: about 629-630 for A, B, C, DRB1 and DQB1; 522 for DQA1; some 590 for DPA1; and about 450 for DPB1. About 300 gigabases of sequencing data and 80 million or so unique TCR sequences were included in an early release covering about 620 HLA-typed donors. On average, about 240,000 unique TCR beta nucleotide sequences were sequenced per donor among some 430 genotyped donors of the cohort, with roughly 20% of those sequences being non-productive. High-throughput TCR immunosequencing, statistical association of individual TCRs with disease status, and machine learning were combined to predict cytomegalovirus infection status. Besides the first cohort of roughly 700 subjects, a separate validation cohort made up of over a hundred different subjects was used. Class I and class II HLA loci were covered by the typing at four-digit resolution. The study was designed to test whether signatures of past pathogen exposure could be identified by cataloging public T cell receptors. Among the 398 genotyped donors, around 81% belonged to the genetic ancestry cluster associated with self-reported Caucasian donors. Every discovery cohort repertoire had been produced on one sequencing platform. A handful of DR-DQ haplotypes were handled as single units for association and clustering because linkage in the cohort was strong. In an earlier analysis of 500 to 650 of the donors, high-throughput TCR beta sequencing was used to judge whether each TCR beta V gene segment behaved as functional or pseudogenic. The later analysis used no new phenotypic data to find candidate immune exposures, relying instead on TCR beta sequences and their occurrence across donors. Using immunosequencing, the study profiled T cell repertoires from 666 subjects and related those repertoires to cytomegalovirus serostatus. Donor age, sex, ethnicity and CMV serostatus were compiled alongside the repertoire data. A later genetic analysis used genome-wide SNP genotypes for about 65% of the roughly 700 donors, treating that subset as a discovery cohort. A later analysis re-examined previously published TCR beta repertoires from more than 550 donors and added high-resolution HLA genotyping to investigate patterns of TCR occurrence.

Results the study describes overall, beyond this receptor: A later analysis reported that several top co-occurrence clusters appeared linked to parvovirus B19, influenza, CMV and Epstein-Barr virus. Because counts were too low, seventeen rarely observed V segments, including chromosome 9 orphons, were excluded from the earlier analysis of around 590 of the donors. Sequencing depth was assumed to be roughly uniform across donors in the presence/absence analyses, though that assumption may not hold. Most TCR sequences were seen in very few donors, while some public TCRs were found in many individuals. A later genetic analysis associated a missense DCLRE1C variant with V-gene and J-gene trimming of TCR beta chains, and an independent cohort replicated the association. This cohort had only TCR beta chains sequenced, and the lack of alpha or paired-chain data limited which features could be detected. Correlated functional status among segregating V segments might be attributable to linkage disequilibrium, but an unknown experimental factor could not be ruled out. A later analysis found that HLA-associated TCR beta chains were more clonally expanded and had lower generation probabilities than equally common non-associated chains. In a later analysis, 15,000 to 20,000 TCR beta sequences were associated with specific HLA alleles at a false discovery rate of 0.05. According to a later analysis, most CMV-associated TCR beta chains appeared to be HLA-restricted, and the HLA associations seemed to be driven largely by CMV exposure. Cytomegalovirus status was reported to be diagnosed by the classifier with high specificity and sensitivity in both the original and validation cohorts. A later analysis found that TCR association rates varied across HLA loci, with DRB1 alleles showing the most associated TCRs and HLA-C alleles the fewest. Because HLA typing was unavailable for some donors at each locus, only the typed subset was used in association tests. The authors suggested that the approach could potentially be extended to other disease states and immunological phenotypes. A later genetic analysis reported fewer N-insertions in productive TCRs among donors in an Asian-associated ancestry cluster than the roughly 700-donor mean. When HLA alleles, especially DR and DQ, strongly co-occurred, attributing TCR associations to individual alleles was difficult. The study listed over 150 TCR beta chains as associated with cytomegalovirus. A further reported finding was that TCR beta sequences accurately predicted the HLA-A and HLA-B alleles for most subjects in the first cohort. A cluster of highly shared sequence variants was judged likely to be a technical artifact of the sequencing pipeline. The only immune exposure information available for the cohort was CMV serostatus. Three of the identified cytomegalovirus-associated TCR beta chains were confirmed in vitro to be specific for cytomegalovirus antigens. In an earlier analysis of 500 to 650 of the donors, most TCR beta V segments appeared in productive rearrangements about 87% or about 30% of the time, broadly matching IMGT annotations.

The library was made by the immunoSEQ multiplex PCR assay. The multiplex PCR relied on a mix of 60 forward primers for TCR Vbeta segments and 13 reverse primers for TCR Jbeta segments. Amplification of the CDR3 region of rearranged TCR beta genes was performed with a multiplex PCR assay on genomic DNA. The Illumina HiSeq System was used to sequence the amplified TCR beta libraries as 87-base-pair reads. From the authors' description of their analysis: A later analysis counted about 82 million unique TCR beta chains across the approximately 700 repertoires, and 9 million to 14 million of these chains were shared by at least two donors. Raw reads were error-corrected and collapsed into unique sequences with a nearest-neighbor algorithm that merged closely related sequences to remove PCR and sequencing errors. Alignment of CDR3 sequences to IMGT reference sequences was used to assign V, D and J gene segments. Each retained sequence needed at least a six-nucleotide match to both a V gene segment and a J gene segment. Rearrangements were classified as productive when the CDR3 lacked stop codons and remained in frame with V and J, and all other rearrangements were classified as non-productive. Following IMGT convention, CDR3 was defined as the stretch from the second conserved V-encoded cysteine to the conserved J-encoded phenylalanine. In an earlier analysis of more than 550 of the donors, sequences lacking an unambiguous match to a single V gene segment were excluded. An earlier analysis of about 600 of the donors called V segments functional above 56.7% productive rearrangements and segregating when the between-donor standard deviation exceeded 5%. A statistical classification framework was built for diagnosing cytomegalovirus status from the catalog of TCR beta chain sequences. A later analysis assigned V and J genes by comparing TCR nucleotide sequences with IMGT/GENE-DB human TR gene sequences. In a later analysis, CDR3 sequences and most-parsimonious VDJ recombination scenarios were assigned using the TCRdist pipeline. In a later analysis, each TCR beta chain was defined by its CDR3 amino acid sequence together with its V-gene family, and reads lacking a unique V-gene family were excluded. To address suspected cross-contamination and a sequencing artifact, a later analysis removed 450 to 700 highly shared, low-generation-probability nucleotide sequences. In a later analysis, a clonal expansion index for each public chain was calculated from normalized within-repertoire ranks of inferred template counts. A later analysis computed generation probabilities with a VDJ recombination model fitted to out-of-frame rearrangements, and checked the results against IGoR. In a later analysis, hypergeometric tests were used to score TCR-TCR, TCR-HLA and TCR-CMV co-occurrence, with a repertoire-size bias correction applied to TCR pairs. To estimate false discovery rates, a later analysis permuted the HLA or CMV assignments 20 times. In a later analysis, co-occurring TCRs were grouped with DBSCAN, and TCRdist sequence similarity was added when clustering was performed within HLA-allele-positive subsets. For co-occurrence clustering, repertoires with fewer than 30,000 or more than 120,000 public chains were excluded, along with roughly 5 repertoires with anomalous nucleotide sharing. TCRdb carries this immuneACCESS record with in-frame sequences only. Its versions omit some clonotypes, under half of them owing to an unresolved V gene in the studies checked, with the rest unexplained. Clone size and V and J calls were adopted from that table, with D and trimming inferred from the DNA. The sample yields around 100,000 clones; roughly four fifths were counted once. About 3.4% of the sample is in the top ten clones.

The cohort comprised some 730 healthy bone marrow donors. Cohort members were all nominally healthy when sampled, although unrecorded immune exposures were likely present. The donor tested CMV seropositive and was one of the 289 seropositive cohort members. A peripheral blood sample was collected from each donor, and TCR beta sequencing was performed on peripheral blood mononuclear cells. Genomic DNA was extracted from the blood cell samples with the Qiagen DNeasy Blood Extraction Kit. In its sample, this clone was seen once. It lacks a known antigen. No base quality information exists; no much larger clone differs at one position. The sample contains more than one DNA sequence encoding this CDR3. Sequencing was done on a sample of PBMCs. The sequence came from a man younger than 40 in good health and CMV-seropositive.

In nucleotides, the sequence is TGTGCCAGCAGCTCCTTAGGACAGGGAACTGGAAACACCATATATTTT. This translates into CASSSLGQGTGNTIYF. The sequence joins TRBV7-2 to TRBJ1-3; 8 bases in the middle match TRBD1. Trimming removed 4 bases from V and 2 bases from J; the gene matches leave 7 bases unexplained. CDR1 and CDR2 (SGHTA, FQGNSA) derive from the germline V gene. The CDR3 runs 16 amino acids, cysteine and phenylalanine included. This entry keeps only the CDR3 DNA: 48 bases, framed from base 1.